The 12 T cell receptor beta chains in this list originate from one sample, sequenced in a study of monozygotic twins with inflammatory bowel disease. TCRdb reprocessed the 5' RACE reads and reports one entry per CDR3 protein, with no DNA. Here the sample table reports under 150,000 distinct CDR3 sequences. Sequencing input: blood. Receptor source: a human donor with ulcerative colitis or Crohn's disease, or a healthy co-twin of an affected twin (not recorded which).

This chain connects TRBV5-8 to TRBJ2-7; TCRdb's assignment of TRBD1 cannot be checked, as there is no DNA. Per the germline V gene, CDR1 is SGHTS and CDR2 is YDEGEE. This CDR3 has 17 residues. The CDR3 here is CASSFPGQGQPFYEQYF.

The genes are TRBV12-3 or TRBV12-4 and TRBJ1-1. The length of the CDR3 is 14 residues. The CDR3: CASSLWEVDTEAFF.

This chain uses TRBV20-1 with TRBJ2-2. This CDR3 has 12 residues. Germline V CDR1 and CDR2: DFQATT, SNEGSKA (reference sequence). CDR3 sequence reads: CSARPNTGELFF.

V and J are TRBV7-9 and TRBJ1-2. Germline V gene lookup returns CDR1 SEHNR and CDR2 FQNEAQ (reference sequence). CDR3 length: 13 amino acids. The CDR3: CASSLATYLGYTF.

The gene calls are TRBV10-3 and TRBJ1-4. The CDR3 length is 14 residues. Per germline, CDR1 ENHRY and CDR2 SYGVKD. The CDR3 protein is CAISESATDEKLFF.

The rearrangement uses TRBV5-1 and TRBJ2-7. This CDR3 spans 13 amino acids. The V gene's germline CDR1 is SGHRS and CDR2 YFSETQ. CDR3 amino acids: CASGDGVGYEQYF.

V usage is TRBV20-1 and J usage is TRBJ1-2; TCRdb designates TRBD1, a call that cannot be tested without DNA. The CDR3 loop spans 13 amino acids. Germline CDR1 is DFQATT and CDR2 is SNEGSKA (reference sequence). This CDR3 reads CSTRGQLNYGYTF.

This chain links TRBV6-4 with TRBJ1-1; TCRdb's assignment of TRBD1 cannot be checked, as there is no DNA. Germline V gene sequence: CDR1 MRHNA, CDR2 SNTAGT. This CDR3 comprises 14 residues. The CDR3 is CASSTILGASEAFF.

This chain links TRBV18 with TRBJ2-5. From germline, CDR1 is KGHSH and CDR2 LQKENI. This CDR3 contains 15 residues. The CDR3 loop reads CASSPTGMSGETQYF. Full variable domain (rest looked up from reference TRBV18 and TRBJ2-5): NAGVMQNPRHLVRRRGQEARLRCSPMKGHSHVYWYRQLPEEGLKFMVYLQKENIIDESGMPKERFSAEFPKEGPSILRIQQVVRGDSAAYFCASSPTGMSGETQYFGPGTRLLVL.

The J gene is TRBJ2-2, the V gene TRBV6-5; the D gene TCRdb calls, TRBD1, cannot be checked with no DNA. There are 16 residues in the CDR3. The germline gives CDR1 MNHEY, CDR2 SVGAGI. CDR3 protein: CASSLMGDNDLGELFF.

The chain is built from TRBV12-3 or TRBV12-4 and TRBJ2-1; the D call from TCRdb, TRBD2, cannot be confirmed without DNA. The CDR3 covers 16 residues. CDR3 in amino acids: CASSLARLAGSHEQFF.

The V gene is TRBV5-4, the J gene TRBJ1-6; TCRdb gives TRBD1 as the D gene, but with no DNA this cannot be confirmed. Germline assignment: CDR1 SGHNT and CDR2 YYREEE (reference sequence). This CDR3 is 15 amino acids long. Here the CDR3 reads CASSLADRRDSPLHF. The complete variable domain, with remaining parts taken from reference TRBV5-4 and TRBJ1-6, reads ETGVTQSPTHLIKTRGQQVTLRCSSQSGHNTVSWYQQALGQGPQFIFQYYREEENGRGNFPPRFSGLQFPNYSSELNVNALELDDSALYLCASSLADRRDSPLHFGNGTRLTVT.